Sequencing of this T cell receptor (beta chain) was carried out in a study of blood T cell repertoires in COVID-19. This CDR3 spans 13 amino acids. Germline V gives CDR1 SNHLY, CDR2 FYNNEI. V lost 7 bases and J 3 bases, leaving 12 bases between the germline ends. The protocol was immunoSEQ multiplex PCR, while the TCRdb copy is restricted to in-frame clones and leaves out a portion. The sample lists a few hundred thousand clones, around 83% occurring once. The sample was PBMCs or T cells enriched from blood (not recorded which). The rearrangement joins TRBV2 to TRBJ1-2; TRBD1 is a possible D gene (5 bases). This TCR derives from a woman in her 50s who had recovered from COVID-19. The CDR3, as DNA: TGTGCCAGCAAGGGCGGGACGGACTATGGCTACACCTTC. Protein product: CASKGGTDYGYTF.